This T cell receptor (beta chain) derives from a study of CD8+ T cells in alopecia areata. The study's findings and limits: How baseline CD8+ expansion relates to response remains uncertain (there was one nonresponder).

In the case of this clone: Its antigen is undetermined.

Between the trimmed V and J ends, which lost 1 base and 5 bases, there was a span of 11 bases. CDR3 length equals 13 residues. Germline CDR1 reads SQVTM; CDR2 reads ANQGSEA. Reverse transcription of extracted RNA yielded cDNA, which provided the sequencing template. TCRdb's table, derived via immunoSEQ multiplex PCR, lists solely in-frame clones and lacks some. The sample holds roughly 200,000 clones, roughly two fifths seen once. The treatment is: oral pan-JAK inhibitor, 5-10 mg twice daily. PBMCs yielded sorted CD4+ and CD8+ T cells. The chain couples TRBV29-1 to TRBJ1-1; D gene ambiguous. The sequence derives from a human donor with alopecia areata. This specimen consisted of CD4+ T cells sorted from blood, obtained at approximately week 36, from a patient treated with tofacitinib. CDR3 bases: TGCAGCGTTGAAGGCAGCCCGTGGACTGAAGCTTTCTTT. It specifies CSVEGSPWTEAFF. The complete variable domain, with remaining parts taken from reference TRBV29-1 and TRBJ1-1, reads SAVISQKPSRDICQRGTSLTIQCQVDSQVTMMFWYRQQPGQSLTLIATANQGSEATYESGFVIDKFPISRPNLTFSTLTVSNMSPEDSSIYLCSVEGSPWTEAFFGQGTRLTVV.